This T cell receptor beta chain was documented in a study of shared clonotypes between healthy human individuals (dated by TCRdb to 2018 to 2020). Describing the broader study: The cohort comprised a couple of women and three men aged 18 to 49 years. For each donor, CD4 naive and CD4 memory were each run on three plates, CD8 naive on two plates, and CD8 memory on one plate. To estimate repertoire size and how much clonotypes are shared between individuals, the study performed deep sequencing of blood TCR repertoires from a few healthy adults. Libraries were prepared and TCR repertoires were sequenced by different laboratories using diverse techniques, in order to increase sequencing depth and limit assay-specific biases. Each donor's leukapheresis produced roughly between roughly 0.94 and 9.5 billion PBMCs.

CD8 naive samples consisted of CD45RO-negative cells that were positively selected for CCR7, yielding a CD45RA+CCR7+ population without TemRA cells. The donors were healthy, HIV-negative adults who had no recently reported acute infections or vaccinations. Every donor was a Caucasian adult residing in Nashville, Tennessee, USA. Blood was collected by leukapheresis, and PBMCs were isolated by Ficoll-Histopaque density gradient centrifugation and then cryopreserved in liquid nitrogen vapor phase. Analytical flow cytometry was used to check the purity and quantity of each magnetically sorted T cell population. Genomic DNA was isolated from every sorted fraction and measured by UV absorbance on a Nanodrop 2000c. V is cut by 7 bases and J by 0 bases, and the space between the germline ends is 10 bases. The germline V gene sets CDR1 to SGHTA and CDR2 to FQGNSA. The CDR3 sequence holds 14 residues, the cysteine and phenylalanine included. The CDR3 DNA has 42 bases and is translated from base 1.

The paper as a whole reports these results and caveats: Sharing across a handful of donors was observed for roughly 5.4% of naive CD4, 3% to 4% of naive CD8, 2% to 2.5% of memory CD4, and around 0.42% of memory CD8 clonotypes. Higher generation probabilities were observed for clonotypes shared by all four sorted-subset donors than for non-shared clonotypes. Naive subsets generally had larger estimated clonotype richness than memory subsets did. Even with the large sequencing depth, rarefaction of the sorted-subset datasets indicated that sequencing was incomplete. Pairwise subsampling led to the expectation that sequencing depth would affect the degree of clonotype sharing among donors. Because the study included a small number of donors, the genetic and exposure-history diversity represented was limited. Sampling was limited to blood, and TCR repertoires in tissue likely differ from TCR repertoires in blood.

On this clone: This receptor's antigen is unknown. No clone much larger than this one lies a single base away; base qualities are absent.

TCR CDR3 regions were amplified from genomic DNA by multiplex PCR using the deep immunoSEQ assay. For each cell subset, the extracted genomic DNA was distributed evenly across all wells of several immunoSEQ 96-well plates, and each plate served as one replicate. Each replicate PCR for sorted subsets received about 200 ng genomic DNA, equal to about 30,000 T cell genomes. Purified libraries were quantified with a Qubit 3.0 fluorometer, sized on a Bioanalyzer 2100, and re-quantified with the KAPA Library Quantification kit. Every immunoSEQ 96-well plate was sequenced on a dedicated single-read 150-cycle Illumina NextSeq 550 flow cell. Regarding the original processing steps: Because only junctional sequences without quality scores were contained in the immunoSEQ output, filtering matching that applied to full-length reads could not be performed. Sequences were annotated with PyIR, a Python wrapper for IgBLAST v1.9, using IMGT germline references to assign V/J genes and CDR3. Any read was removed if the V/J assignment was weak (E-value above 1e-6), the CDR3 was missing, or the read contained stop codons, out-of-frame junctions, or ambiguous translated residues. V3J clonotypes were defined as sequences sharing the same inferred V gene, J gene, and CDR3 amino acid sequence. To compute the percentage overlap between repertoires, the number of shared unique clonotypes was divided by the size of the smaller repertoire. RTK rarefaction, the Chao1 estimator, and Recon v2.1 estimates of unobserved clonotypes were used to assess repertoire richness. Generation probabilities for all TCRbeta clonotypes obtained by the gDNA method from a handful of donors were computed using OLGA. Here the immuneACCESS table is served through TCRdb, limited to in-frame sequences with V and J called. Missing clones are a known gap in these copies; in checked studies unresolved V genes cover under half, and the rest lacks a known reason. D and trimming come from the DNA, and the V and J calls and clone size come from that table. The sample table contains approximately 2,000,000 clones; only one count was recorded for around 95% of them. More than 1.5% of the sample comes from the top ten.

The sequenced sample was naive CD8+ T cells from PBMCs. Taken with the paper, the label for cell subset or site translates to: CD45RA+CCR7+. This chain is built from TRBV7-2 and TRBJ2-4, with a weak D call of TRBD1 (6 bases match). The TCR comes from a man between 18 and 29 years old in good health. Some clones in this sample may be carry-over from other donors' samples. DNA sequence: TGTGCCAGCACCCCCAGGGGAGCCAAAAACATTCAGTACTTC. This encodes CASTPRGAKNIQYF.